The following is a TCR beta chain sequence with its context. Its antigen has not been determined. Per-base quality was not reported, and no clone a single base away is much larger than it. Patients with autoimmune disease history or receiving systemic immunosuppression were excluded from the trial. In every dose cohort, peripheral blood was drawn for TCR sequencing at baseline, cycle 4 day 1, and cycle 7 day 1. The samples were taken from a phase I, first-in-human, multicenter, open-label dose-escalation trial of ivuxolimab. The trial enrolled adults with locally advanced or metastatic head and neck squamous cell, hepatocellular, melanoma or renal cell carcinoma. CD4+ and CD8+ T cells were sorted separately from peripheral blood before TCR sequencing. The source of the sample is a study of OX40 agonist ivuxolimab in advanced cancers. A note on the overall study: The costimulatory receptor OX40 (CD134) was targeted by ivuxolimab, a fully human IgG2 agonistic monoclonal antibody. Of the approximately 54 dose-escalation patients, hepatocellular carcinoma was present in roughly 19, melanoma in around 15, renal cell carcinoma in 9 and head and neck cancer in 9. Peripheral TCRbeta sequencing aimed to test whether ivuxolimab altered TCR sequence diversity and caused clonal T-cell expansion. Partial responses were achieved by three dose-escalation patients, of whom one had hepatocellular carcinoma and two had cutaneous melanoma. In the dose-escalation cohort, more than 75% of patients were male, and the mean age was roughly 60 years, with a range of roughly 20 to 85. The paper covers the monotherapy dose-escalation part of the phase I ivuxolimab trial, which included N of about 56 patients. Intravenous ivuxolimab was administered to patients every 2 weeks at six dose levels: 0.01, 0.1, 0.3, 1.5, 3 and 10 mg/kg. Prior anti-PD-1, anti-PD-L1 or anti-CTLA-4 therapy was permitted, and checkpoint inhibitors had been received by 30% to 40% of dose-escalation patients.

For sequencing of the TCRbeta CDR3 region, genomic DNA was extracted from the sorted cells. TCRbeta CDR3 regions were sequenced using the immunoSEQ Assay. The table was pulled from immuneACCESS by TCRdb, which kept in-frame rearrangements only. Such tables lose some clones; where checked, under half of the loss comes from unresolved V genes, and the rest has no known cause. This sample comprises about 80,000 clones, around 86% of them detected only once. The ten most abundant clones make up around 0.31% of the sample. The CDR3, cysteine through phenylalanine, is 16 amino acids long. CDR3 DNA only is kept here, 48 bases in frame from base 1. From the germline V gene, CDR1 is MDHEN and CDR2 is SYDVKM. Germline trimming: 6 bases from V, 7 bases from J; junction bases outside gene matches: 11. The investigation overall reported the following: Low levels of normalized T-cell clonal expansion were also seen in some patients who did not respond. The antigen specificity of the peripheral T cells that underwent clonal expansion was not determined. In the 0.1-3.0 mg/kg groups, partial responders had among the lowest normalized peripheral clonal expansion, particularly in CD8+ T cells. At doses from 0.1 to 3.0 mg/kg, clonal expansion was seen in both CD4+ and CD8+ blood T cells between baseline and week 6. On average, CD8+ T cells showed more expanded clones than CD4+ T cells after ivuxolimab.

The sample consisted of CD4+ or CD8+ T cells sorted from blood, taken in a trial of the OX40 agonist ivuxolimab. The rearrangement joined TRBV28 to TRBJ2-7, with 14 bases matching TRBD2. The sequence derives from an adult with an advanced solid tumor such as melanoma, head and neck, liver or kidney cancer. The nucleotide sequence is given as TGTGCCAGCAGCGGAGGACTAGCGGGAGGCCTCGGGGAGCAGTACTTC. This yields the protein CASSGGLAGGLGEQYF. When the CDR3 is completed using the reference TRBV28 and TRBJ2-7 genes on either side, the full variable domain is DVKVTQSSRYLVKRTGEKVFLECVQDMDHENMFWYRQDPGLGLRLIYFSYDVKMKEKGDIPEGYSVSREKKERFSLILESASTNQTSMYLCASSGGLAGGLGEQYFGPGTRLTVT.